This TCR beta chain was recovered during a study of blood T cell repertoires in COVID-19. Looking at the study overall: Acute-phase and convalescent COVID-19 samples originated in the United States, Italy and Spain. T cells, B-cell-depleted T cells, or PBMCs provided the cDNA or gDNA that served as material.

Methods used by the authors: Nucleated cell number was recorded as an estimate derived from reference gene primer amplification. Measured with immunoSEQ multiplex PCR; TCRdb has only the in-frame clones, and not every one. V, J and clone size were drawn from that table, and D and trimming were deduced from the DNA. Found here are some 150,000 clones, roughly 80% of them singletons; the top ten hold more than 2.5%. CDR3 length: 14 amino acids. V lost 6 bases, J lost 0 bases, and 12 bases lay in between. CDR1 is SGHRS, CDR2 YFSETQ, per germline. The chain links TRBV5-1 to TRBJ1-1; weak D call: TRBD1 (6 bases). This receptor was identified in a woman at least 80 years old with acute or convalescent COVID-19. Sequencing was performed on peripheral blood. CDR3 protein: CASTPTGVNTEAFF. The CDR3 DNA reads TGCGCCAGCACTCCGACAGGTGTGAACACTGAAGCTTTCTTT.